The clone carrying this T cell receptor beta chain was seen at least ten times. The antigen remains unidentified. Germline CDR1 reads SGHTA; CDR2 reads FQGTGA. The CDR3 sequence is 16 residues long. The junction had 4 bases not matched to a gene; V was cut back by 6 bases and J by 2 bases. This entry belongs to a study of neurological immune-mediated disorders. Broader study findings: One related-CDR3 cluster, found by phylogenetic grouping, held repertoires of 18 of 34 multiple sclerosis patients and is a possible signature. None of the CDR3 amino acid sequences found in expanded clones was shared across subjects. This suggests that the TCR-beta repertoires were private in all groups. Patients with HTLV-1-associated myelopathy had the highest level of TCR clonal expansion, whereas patients with multiple sclerosis had the lowest level, falling beneath the level found in healthy controls.

PBMCs stored at -80 C, 2 million in total, were the source of the unsorted libraries. MiXCR, run by TCRdb on the 5' RACE reads, gives a single entry per CDR3 protein. Counted here are roughly 88,000 distinct CDR3 sequences, around 3.5% occurring once; the ten biggest clones make up around 3.1%. This sequence originates from a woman aged 50 to 65 with multiple sclerosis. The sequenced material came from PBMCs. The chain uses TRBV7-3 and TRBJ2-1; 13 nucleotides align to TRBD2. CDR3 in DNA: TGTGCCAGCAGTACTAGCGGGGGGGCCCCCTACAATGAGCAGTTCTTC. It translates to CASSTSGGAPYNEQFF.